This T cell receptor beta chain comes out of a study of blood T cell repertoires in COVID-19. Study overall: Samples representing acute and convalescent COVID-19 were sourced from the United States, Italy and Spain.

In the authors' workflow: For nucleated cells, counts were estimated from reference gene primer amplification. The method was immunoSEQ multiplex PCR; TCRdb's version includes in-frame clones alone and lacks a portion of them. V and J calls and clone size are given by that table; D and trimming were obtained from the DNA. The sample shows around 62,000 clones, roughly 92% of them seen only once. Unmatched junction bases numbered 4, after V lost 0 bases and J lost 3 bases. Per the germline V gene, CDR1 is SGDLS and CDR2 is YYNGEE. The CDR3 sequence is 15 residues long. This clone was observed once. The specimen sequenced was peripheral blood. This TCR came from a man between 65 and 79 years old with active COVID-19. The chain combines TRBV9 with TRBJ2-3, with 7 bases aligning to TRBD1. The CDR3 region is CASSVVPTGTDTQYF. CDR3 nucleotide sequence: TGTGCCAGCAGCGTAGTCCCGACAGGGACAGATACGCAGTATTTT.